This TCR beta chain was sequenced in a study of tumor-infiltrating lymphocytes in localized non-small cell lung cancer. For the study at large: From each patient, both tumor and uninvolved lung, non-adjacent to tumor, were sampled.

Notes on the study in general: Available tissue quantity limited TCR sequencing to a patient subset. TCRbeta sequencing showed higher T cell infiltration in tumors than uninvolved lung. No link was found between tumor T-cell fraction and recurrence-free survival.

With respect to this clone: Its antigen is unidentified.

The CDR3 is made up of 13 amino acids. The germline V gene has CDR1 KGHSH and CDR2 LQKENI. Trimming cost V 3 bases and J 11 bases; bases outside gene matches: 2. Assay used: immunoSEQ multiplex PCR; TCRdb lists only in-frame clones, some missing. Of fewer than 15,000 clones in the sample, approximately 71% are singletons; the top ten hold 7% to 8.5%. The rearrangement links TRBV18 to TRBJ1-6; 9 positions agree with TRBD1. The TCR was taken from a human donor with non-small cell lung cancer. The sequenced material came from lung tumor tissue. The CDR3 region has the DNA TGTGCCAGCTCACCGGGACAGGGTGCACCCCTCCACTTT. Translated, it gives CASSPGQGAPLHF. The variable domain in full, with the rest retrieved from reference TRBV18 and TRBJ1-6, is NAGVMQNPRHLVRRRGQEARLRCSPMKGHSHVYWYRQLPEEGLKFMVYLQKENIIDESGMPKERFSAEFPKEGPSILRIQQVVRGDSAAYFCASSPGQGAPLHFGNGTRLTVT.